This T cell receptor beta chain was recovered during a study of cytotoxic CD8 clonotypes in ibrutinib-treated CLL. The overall study: Per sample, productive templates averaged almost 260,000 and productive rearrangements averaged approximately 100,000.

Assay: immunoSEQ multiplex PCR; the TCRdb copy retains only in-frame clones and omits some. The sample has about 57,000 clones, 55% to 65% seen once. Regarding this clone: What it recognizes is unknown.

The study, taken as a whole, reports: With treatment, public clonotypes, which were uncommon, either contracted or remained stable.

The CDR3 consists of 15 residues. Germline CDR1 is SGHNT and CDR2 is YYREEE (reference sequence). Trimming cost V 2 bases and J 12 bases; bases outside gene matches: 16. Libraries of TCR beta were made from about 2.2 micrograms of genomic DNA that came from cryopreserved PBMCs. The chain employs TRBV5-4 and TRBJ1-2, with TRBD1 identical over 7 bases. This TCR derives from a human donor with chronic lymphocytic leukemia. The sample in question was PBMCs, obtained after 24 months of ibrutinib treatment. The CDR3 sequence: CASSFGDWTGTGDTF. The CDR3 region has the DNA TGTGCCAGCAGCTTTGGTGACTGGACAGGCACTGGGGACACCTTC.